The clone carrying this T cell receptor beta chain occurred a few times. One end of the junction varies from germline; a read error may be responsible. Per the germline V gene, CDR1 is SSHAT and CDR2 is FNYEAQ (reference sequence). The CDR3 has 15 residues. Libraries were prepared by immunoSEQ multiplex PCR; TCRdb keeps only in-frame clonotypes and omits some of them. Of fewer than 9,500 clones listed, 73% are singletons. These data are taken from a study of brain T cells in children with intractable seizures. Surgery cases with the highest brain T cell transcript signatures were chosen for sequencing.

This specimen was resected brain tissue, taken at surgery. The gene calls are TRBV7-7 and TRBJ2-2, with TRBD1 matching 10 bases. This TCR was sampled from a boy less than two years old with tuberous sclerosis and intractable seizures. The CDR3 region is CASSLGTGDTGELFF. The CDR3 region has the DNA TGTGCTAGCAGCTTAGGGACAGGGGACACCGGGGAGCTGTTTTTT.